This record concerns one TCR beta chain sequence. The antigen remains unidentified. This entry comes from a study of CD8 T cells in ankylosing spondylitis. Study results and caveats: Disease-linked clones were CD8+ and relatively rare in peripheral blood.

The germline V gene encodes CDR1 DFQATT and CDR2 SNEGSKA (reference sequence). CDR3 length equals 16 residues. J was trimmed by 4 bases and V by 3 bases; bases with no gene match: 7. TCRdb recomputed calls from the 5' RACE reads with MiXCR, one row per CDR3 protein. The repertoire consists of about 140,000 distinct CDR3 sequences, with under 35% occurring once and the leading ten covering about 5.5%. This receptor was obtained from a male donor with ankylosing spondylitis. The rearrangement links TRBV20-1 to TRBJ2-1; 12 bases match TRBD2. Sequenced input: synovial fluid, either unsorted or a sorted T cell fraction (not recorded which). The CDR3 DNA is TGCAGTGCTAGGATCGGGACTAGCGGGTATTACAATGAGCAGTTCTTC. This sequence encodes CSARIGTSGYYNEQFF.